This T cell receptor beta chain originates from a study of cytomegalovirus exposure and HLA in healthy donors. Whole-study context: There were several hundred genotyped donors. Of these, 75% to 85% fell in the genetic ancestry cluster associated with self-reported Caucasian donors.

As regards this clone: Its specificity is unknown.

Study-level findings and limits: Sequencing likely produced, as an artifact, a cluster of highly shared sequence variants.

The length of the CDR3 is 15 residues. V gave up 3 bases and J gave up 4 bases; unmatched junction bases: 4. Germline V CDR1 and CDR2: SGHVS, FQNEAQ. The PCR had 60 Vbeta and 13 Jbeta primers. The assay was immunoSEQ multiplex PCR, and TCRdb's table has in-frame clones only and misses some. The table lists about 38,000 clones, 80% to 90% of them singletons. This receptor was taken from a woman between 35 and 50 years old in good health and CMV-seropositive. The V gene is TRBV7-8, the J gene TRBJ2-1, with TRBD2 identical over 9 bases. Sequencing was done on a sample of PBMCs. The CDR3 bases are TGTGCCAGCAGCTTTGGCGGGGGGGCATACAATGAGCAGTTCTTC. Its protein is CASSFGGGAYNEQFF.